This T cell receptor beta chain was sequenced during a study of shared clonotypes between healthy human individuals. V gave up 2 bases and J gave up 0 bases, with 2 bases separating them. The CDR3 length is 14 residues. Germline V lookup: CDR1 MNHNY, CDR2 SVGAGI (reference sequence). This clone was counted between two and nine times. A far larger clone is one base from this, pointing to a likely read error. On sorted subsets, replicate PCRs used 200 to 250 ng DNA, or about 33,000 T cell genomes. Only in-frame clones appear in the TCRdb table, and some are missing; sequencing was by immunoSEQ multiplex PCR. The table records about 100,000 clones, around 68% of them present only once.

The chain carries TRBV6-6 and TRBJ2-6; D unclear. This TCR was sampled from a man aged 30 to 45 in good health. Sequencing was carried out using memory CD8+ T cells sorted from blood. The subset is: CD45RO+ cells pooled with CCR7-negative TemRA cells. This chain's CDR3 is CASSYSSGANVLTF. DNA of the CDR3: TGTGCCAGCAGTTACAGCTCTGGGGCCAACGTCCTGACTTTC.